This T cell receptor beta chain was obtained from a study of OX40 agonist ivuxolimab in advanced cancers. This CDR3 has 11 amino acids. Trimming took off 7 bases at V and 4 bases at J, with 6 bases between the two ends. The germline V gene encodes CDR1 MNHEY and CDR2 SVGAGI. Collection of blood occurred at baseline, at cycle 4 day 1, and at cycle 7 day 1. Regarding this clone: The target antigen is unknown.

General observations from the study: More expanded clones were found, on average, in CD8+ than in CD4+ T cells.

Some clones are missing from TCRdb's copy, which holds only in-frame ones; the method was immunoSEQ multiplex PCR. The profile shows 47,000 or so clones, over 85% of them singletons. Sequences were derived from CD4+ or CD8+ T cells sorted from blood, sampled in a trial of the OX40 agonist ivuxolimab. The chain has TRBV6-5 and TRBJ2-3; D gene ambiguous. This TCR derives from an adult with an advanced solid tumor such as melanoma, head and neck, liver or kidney cancer. CDR3 residues: CASTLADTQYF. CDR3 nucleotides: TGTGCCAGCACCCTCGCAGATACGCAGTATTTT.